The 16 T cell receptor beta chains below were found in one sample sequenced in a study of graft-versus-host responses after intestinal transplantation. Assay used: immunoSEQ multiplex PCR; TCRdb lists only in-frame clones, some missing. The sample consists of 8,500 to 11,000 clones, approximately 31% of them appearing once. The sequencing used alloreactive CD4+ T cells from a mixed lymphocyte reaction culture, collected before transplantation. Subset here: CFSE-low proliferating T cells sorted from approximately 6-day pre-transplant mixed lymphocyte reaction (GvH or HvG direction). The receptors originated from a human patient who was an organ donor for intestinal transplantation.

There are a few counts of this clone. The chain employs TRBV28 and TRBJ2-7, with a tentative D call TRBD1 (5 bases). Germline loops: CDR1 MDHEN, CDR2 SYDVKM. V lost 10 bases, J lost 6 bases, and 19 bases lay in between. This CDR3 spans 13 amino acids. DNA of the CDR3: TGTGCCATCCGAGATAAACCTCAGGGCGAGCAGTACTTC. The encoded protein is CAIRDKPQGEQYF.

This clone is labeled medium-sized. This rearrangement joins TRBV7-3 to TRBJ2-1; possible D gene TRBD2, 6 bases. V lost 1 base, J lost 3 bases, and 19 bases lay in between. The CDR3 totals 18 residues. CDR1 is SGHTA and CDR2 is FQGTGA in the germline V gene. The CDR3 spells CASSLMGGGGAIYNEQFF. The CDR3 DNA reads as TGTGCCAGCAGCTTAATGGGTGGCGGCGGGGCGATCTACAATGAGCAGTTCTTC.

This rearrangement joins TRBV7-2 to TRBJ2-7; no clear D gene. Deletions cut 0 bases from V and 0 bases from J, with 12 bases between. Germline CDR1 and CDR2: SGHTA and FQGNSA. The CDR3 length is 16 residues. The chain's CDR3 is CASSLASTDVSYEQYF. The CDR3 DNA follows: TGTGCCAGCAGCTTAGCTAGTACAGACGTCTCCTACGAGCAGTACTTC.

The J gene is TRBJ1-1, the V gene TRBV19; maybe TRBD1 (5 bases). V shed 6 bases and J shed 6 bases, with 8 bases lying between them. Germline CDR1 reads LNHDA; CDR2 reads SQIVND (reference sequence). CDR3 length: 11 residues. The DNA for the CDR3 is TGTGCCAGTAGGGGGGTGGCTGAAGCTTTCTTT. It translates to CASRGVAEAFF.

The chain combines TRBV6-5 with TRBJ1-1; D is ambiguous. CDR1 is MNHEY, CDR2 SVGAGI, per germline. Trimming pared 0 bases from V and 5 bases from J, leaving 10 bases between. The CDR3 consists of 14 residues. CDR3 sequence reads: CASSYSSVITEAFF. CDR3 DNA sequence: TGTGCCAGCAGTTACTCGAGCGTCATTACTGAAGCTTTCTTT.

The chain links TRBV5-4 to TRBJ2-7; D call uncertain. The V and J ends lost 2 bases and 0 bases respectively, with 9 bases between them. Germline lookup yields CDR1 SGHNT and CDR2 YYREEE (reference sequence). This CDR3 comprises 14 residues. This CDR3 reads CASSFTRNSYEQYF. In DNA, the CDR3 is TGTGCCAGCAGCTTCACACGGAACTCCTACGAGCAGTACTTC.

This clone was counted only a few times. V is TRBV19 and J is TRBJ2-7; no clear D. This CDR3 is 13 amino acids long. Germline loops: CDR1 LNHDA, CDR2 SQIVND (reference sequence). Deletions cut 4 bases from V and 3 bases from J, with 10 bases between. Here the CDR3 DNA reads TGTGCCAGTAGTAATCACCTAGTCTACGAGCAGTACTTC. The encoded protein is CASSNHLVYEQYF.

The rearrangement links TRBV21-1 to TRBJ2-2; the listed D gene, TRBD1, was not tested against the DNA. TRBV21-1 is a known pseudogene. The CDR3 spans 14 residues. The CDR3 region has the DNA TGTGCCAGCAACAGGAACAGGGACACCGGGGAGCTGTTTTTT. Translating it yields CASNRNRDTGELFF.

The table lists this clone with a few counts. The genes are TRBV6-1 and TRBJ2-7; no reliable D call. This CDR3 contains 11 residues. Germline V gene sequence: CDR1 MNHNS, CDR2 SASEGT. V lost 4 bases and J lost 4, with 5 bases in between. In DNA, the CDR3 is TGTGCCAGCAGTGTAATTTACGAGCAGTACTTC. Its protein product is CASSVIYEQYF.

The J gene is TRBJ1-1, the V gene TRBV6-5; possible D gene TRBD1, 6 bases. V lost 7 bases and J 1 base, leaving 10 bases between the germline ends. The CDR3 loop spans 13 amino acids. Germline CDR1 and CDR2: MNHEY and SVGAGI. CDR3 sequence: CASKSRGNTEAFF. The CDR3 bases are TGTGCCAGCAAGTCCAGGGGGAACACTGAAGCTTTCTTT.

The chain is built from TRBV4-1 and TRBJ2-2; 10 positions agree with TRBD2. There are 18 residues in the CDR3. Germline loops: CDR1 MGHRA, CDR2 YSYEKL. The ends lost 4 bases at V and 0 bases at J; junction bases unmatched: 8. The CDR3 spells CASSPWTSGLANTGELFF. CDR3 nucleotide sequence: TGCGCCAGCAGCCCCTGGACTAGCGGCCTAGCGAACACCGGGGAGCTGTTTTTT.

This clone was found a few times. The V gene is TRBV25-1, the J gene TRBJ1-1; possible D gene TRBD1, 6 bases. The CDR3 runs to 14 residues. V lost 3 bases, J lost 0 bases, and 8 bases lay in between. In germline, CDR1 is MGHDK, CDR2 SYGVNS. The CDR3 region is CASSEGHMNTEAFF. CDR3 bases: TGTGCCAGCAGTGAGGGACACATGAACACTGAAGCTTTCTTT.

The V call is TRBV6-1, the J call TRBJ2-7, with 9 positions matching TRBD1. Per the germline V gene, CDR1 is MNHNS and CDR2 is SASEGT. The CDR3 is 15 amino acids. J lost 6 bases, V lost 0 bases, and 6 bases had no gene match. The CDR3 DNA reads TGTGCCAGCAGTGAAGCCCCGGGACAGGGTCGCGAGCAGTACTTC. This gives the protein CASSEAPGQGREQYF.

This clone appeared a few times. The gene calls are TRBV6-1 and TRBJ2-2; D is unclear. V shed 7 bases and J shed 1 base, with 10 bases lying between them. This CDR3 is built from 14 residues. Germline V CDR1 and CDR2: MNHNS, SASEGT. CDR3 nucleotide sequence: TGTGCCAGCACTCTGCTGGGGAACACCGGGGAGCTGTTTTTT. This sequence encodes CASTLLGNTGELFF.

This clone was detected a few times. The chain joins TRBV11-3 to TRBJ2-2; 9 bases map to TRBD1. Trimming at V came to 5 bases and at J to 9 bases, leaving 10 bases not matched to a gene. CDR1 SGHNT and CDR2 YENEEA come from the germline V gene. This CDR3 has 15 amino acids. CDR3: CASSRGQGLGRELFF. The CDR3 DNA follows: TGTGCCAGCAGCCGTGGACAGGGGCTGGGTAGGGAGCTGTTTTTT. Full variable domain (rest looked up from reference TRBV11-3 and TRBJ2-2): EAGVVQSPRYKIIEKKQPVAFWCNPISGHNTLYWYLQNLGQGPELLIRYENEEAVDDSQLPKDRFSAERLKGVDSTLKIQPAELGDSAVYLCASSRGQGLGRELFFGEGSRLTVL.

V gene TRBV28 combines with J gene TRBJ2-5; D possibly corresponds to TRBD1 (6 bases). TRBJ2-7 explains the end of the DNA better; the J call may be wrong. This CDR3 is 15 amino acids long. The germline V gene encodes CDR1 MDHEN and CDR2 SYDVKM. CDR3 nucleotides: TGTGCCAGCACCCTCGCTCCCGGACAGAGGGACGAGCAGTACTTC. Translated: CASTLAPGQRDEQYF.